This T cell receptor beta chain was captured by sequencing in a study of T-cell reconstitution after alpha-beta-depleted transplantation in children. This clonotype has only a few counts. For TCRbeta, the library was prepared with unique molecular identifiers. MiXCR, applied by TCRdb to the PCR reads, yields one record per CDR3 protein. The sample carries about 500,000 distinct CDR3 sequences, around a third recorded once. Germline V CDR1 and CDR2: GTSNPN, SVGIG (reference sequence). Trimming took 0 bases from V and 1 from J, leaving 30 bases between them. This CDR3 has 21 amino acids. The receptor's source is a human donor who donated a stem cell graft to a child with aplastic anemia. V gene TRBV30 combines with J gene TRBJ1-1, with D perhaps matching TRBD1 (5 bases). The material was PBMCs from the stem cell graft donor, obtained from the stem cell graft. This chain's CDR3 is CAWSVWSSRVGAGPGNTEAFF. The CDR3 nucleotides are TGTGCCTGGAGTGTCTGGTCGTCGCGGGTAGGGGCAGGCCCAGGGAACACTGAAGCTTTCTTT.